Below, one T cell receptor beta chain is given with its context. These data are taken from a study of blood T cell repertoires in COVID-19. Study overall: COVID-19 samples from acute and convalescent phases originated in the United States, Italy and Spain. PBMCs, B-cell-depleted T cells, or T cells provided the cDNA or gDNA that made up the material.

As processed by the authors: Amplified reference gene primers provided the basis for estimating nucleated cell counts. Using immunoSEQ multiplex PCR, the repertoire was profiled, and TCRdb retains in-frame clones only, with some absent. That table supplies the V and J calls and clone size; D and trimming were determined from the DNA. The top ten hold about 0.65% of the sample, which has approximately 480,000 clones, about 90% seen once. What the recovered Cohort 3 donors had was two negative PCRs, clearance, or symptom resolution. The sample comprised PBMCs or T cells enriched from blood (not recorded which). This receptor was identified in a woman younger than 35 who had recovered from COVID-19.

CDR3 nucleotides: TGTGCCAGCAGTTATACAAGGAGTTACAATGAGCAGTTCTTC. Translation gives CASSYTRSYNEQFF. This chain connects TRBV6-2 or TRBV6-3 to TRBJ2-1; D ambiguous. V was clipped by 3 bases and J by 4 bases, with 10 bases between them. Germline V gene lookup returns CDR1 MNHEY and CDR2 SVGEGT. The CDR3 is 14 residues long.